This T cell receptor beta chain was recovered during a study of blood T cell repertoires in COVID-19 (TCRdb year 2020). Regarding the research as a whole: Samples from collaborators originated in the United States, Italy and Spain and spanned both the acute and convalescent phases of COVID-19. The material from the prospective study consisted of cDNA or gDNA derived from T cells, B-cell-depleted T cells, or PBMCs. The dataset comprised deeply sampled blood TCRbeta repertoires from subjects exposed to, actively infected with, or recovered from COVID-19. The repertoires were released in a freely available public database intended as a resource for research on the immune response to SARS-CoV-2. Samples came from the ongoing ImmuneRACE study (first 160 participants) plus 1,254 subjects from 6 global collaborators. Sample metadata almost always included a de-identified subject ID, COVID-19 status, age in years and sex. Where available, HLA class I and class II types were obtained from metadata supplied by the sample provider rather than from assay-based typing.

The V end gives up 0 bases and the J end 3 bases, leaving 4 bases in the junction not matched to a gene. The CDR3 measures 15 amino acids from cysteine to phenylalanine. Left in the record is the CDR3 DNA by itself, 45 bases read in frame from the first base. The germline V gene specifies SNHLY as CDR1 and FYNNEI as CDR2. Paper-wide results and their limitations: How much clinical and demographic metadata was included differed by source and by participant, and the metadata was provided uncurated.

Participants in the prospective study were aged 18 to 89 years, lived in under 30 United States geographic areas, and enrolled through a virtual design. To assign participants to cohorts, the prospective study relied on clinical history that participants themselves reported in a screening survey and a study questionnaire. ImmuneRACE Cohort 3 recovered participants were defined by two consecutive negative NP/OP PCR tests, healthcare professional clearance, or symptom resolution. In the prospective study, whole blood, serum and a nasopharyngeal or oropharyngeal swab were collected from each participant by mobile phlebotomists. Over an approximately 2-month period, participants in the prospective study had the option of providing additional blood draws and questionnaires. Before DNA extraction, blood samples from the prospective study were shipped at room temperature or frozen. TCRbeta CDR3 regions were amplified from genomic DNA using the immunoSEQ Assay, a bias-controlled multiplex PCR. The study's own analysis went as follows. Nucleated cell counts per sample were estimated from amplification of reference gene primers within the assay. Sequence reads were collapsed and filtered to measure the absolute abundance of every unique TCRbeta CDR3 rearrangement. For each sample, productive Simpson clonality was calculated as the square root of Simpson's diversity index over productive rearrangements. TCRdb retrieved this table from immuneACCESS and kept in-frame rearrangements only. Not all clones are present; in checked studies, unresolved V genes account for under half, and no reason is known for the remainder. That table furnishes V, J and clone size, whereas the DNA furnished D and trimming. The sample has 150,000 to 200,000 clones on record, roughly 80% of them singletons. The ten largest clones capture approximately 11% of the sample.

About this clone itself: The clone's antigen remains unknown. The record has no base qualities; no much larger clone is one base away.

Sequenced material: PBMCs or T cells enriched from blood (not recorded which). The V and J segments used are TRBV2 and TRBJ2-7, with 8 bases matching TRBD1. The receptor was isolated from a man between 45 and 60 years old who had recovered from COVID-19. The CDR3 is CASSEARQGNYEQYF. The nucleotide sequence is given as TGTGCCAGCAGTGAAGCACGACAGGGGAACTACGAGCAGTACTTC.